This record concerns one T cell receptor (beta chain) sequence. Antigen specificity is unknown. The data derive from a study of T cells in Graves' hyperthyroidism and ophthalmopathy. The study's findings and limits: Also found in blood were most expanded thyroid clonotypes above 0.001.

PBMCs were collected from a roughly 9.7 ml volume of fresh peripheral blood. RNA transcripts gave rise to amplified TCR beta CDR3 regions. The TCR CDR3 was amplified in a first-round RT-PCR using the HTBI primer set. In TCRdb, the multiplex PCR reads were re-called with MiXCR into one record per CDR3 protein. The sample consists of hundreds of thousands of distinct CDR3 sequences, about a fifth of them appearing once. The TCR was taken from a young man with Graves' ophthalmopathy. What was sequenced was blood.

CDR3 DNA sequence: TGTGCCAGCAGCCCCCCCGCGACAGGGTACTATGGCTACACCTTC. Translation: CASSPPATGYYGYTF. The chain couples TRBV7-6 to TRBJ1-2; 7 nucleotides line up with TRBD1. The CDR3 totals 15 residues. V was clipped by 5 bases and J by 3 bases; unmatched bases: 9. The germline V gene has CDR1 SGHVS and CDR2 FNYEAQ.